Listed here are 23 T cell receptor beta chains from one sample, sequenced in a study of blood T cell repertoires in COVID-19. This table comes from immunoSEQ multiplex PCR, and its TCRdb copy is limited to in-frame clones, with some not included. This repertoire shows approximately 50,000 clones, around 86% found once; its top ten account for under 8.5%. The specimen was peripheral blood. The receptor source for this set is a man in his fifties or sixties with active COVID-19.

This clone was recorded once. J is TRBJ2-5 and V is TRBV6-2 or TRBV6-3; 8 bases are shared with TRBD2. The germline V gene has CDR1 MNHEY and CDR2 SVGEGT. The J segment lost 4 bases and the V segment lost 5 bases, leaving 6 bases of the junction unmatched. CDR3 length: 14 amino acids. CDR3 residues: CASSPGTSGETQYF. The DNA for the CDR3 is TGTGCCAGCAGTCCGGGGACTAGTGGAGAGACCCAGTACTTC.

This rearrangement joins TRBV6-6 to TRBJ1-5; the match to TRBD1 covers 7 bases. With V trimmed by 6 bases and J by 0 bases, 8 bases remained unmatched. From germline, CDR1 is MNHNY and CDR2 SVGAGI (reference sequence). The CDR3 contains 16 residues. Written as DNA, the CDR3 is TGTGCCAGCAGGGACACTTGGGACAGTAGCAATCAGCCCCAGCATTTT. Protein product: CASRDTWDSSNQPQHF.

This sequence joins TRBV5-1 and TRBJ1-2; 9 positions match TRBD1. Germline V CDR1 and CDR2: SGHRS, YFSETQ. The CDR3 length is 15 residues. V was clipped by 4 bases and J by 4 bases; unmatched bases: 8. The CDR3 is CASSEGQGPLYGYTF. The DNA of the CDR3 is TGCGCCAGCAGCGAGGGACAGGGCCCCCTCTATGGCTACACCTTC.

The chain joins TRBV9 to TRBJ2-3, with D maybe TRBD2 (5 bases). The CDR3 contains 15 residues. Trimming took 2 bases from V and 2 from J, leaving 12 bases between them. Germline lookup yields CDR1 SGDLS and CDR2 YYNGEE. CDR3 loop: CASSVRDLNTDTQYF. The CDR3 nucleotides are TGTGCCAGCAGCGTGAGGGATCTCAACACAGATACGCAGTATTTT.

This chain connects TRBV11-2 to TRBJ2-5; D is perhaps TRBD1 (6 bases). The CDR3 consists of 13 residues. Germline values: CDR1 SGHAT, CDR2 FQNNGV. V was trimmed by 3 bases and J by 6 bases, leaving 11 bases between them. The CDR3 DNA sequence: TGTGCCAGCAGCTTTGGGGGCGCGCAGACCCAGTACTTC. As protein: CASSFGGAQTQYF.

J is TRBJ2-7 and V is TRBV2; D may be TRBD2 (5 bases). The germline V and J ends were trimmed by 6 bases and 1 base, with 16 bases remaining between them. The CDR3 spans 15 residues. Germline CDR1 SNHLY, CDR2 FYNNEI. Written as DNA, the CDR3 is TGTGCCAGCAGAGAATCGGGAAGAGAGTCCTACGAGCAGTACTTC. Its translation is CASRESGRESYEQYF.

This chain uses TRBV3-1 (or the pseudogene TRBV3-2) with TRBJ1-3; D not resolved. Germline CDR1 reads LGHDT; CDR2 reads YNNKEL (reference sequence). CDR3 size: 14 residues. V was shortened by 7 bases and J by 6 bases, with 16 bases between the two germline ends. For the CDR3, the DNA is TGTGCCAGCAACCACGAGGCAGTGCCAAACACCATATATTTT. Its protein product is CASNHEAVPNTIYF.

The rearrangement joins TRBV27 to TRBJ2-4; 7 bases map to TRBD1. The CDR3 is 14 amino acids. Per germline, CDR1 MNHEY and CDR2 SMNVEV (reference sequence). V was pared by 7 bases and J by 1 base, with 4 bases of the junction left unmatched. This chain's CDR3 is CASTQTGAKNIQYF. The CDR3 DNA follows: TGTGCCAGCACCCAGACAGGGGCCAAAAACATTCAGTACTTC.

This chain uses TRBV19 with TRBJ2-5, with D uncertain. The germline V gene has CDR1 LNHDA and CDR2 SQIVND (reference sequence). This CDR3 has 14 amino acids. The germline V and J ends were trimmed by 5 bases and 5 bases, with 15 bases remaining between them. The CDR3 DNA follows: TGTGCCAGTAGTCCAACGCGAATGCGGGAGACCCAGTACTTC. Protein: CASSPTRMRETQYF.

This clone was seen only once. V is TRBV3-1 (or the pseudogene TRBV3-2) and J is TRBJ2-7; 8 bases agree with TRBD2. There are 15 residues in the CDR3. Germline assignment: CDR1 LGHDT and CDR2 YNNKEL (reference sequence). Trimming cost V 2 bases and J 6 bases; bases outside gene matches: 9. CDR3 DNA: TGTGCCAGCAGCCAAAGGGTCGGGGGGGCTGCCGAGCAGTACTTC. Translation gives CASSQRVGGAAEQYF.

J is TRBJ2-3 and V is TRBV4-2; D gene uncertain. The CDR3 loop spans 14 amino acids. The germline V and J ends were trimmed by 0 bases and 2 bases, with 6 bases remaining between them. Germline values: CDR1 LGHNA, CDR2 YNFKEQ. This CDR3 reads CASSQEWATDTQYF. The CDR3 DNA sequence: TGTGCCAGCAGCCAAGAGTGGGCCACAGATACGCAGTATTTT.

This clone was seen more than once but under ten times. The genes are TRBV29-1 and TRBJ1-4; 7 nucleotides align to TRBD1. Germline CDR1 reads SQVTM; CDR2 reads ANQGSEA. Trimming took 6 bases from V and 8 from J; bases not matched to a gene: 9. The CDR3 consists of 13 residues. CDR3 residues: CSVTRGAGEKLFF. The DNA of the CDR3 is TGCAGCGTGACCAGGGGGGCAGGGGAAAAACTGTTTTTT.

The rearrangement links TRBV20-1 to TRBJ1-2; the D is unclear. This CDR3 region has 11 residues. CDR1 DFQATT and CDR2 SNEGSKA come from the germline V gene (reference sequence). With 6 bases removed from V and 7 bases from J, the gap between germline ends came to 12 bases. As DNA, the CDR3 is TGCAGTGCGGCGGGGATATCTGGCTACACCTTC. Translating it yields CSAAGISGYTF.

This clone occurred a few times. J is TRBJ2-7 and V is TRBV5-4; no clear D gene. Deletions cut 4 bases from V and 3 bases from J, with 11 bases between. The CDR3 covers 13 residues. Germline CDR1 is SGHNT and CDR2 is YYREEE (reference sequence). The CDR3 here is CASSAGIDYEQYF. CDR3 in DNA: TGTGCCAGCAGCGCAGGAATCGACTACGAGCAGTACTTC.

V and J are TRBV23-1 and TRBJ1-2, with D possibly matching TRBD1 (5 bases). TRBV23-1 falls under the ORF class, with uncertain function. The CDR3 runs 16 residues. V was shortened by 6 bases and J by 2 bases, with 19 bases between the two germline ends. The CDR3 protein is CASSPKSGHWNYGYTF. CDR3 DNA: TGCGCCAGCAGCCCTAAATCCGGACATTGGAACTATGGCTACACCTTC.

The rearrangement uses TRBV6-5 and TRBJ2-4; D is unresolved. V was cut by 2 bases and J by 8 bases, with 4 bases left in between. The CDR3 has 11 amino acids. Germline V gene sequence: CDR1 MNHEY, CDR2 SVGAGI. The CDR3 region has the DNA TGTGCCAGCAGTTACCGCGACATTCAGTACTTC. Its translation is CASSYRDIQYF.

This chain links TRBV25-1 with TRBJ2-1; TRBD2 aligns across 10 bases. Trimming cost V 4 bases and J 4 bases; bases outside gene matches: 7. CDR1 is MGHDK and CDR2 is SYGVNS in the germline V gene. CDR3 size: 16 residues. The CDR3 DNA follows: TGTGCCAGCAGTGGGTTTCTAGCGGGAGAATACAATGAGCAGTTCTTC. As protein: CASSGFLAGEYNEQFF.

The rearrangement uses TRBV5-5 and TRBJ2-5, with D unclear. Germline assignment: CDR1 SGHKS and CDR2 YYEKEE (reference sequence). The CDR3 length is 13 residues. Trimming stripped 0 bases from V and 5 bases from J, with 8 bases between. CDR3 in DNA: TGTGCCAGCAGCTTGGGGGTTAGCGAGACCCAGTACTTC. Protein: CASSLGVSETQYF.

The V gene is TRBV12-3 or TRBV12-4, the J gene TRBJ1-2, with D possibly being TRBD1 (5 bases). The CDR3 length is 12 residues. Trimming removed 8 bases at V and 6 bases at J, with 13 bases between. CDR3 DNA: TGTGCCAGCGCACGTGGGGGGGATGGCTACACCTTC. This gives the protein CASARGGDGYTF.

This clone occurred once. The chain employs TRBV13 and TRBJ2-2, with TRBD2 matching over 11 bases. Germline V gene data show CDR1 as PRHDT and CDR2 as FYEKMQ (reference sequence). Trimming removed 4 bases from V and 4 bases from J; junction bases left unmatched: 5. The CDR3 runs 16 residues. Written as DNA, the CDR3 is TGTGCCAGCAGCTACGGGACTAGCGGTGGCACCGGGGAGCTGTTTTTT. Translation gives CASSYGTSGGTGELFF.

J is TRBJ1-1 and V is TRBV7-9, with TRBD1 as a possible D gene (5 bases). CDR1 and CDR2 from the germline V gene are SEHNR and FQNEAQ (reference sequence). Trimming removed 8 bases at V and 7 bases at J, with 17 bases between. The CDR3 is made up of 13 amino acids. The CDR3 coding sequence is TGTGCCAGCGGTACTACAAAGGGGCGTGAAGCTTTCTTT. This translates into CASGTTKGREAFF.

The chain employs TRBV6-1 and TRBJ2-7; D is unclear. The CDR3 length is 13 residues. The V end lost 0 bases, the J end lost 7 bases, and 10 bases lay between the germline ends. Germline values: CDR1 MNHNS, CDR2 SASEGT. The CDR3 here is CASSEALGGEQYF. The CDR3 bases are TGTGCCAGCAGTGAAGCGCTAGGTGGGGAGCAGTACTTC.

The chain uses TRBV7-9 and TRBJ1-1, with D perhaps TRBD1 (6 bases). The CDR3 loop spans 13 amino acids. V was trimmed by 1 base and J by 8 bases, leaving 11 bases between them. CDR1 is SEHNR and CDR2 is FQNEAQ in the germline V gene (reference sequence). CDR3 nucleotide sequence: TGTGCCAGCAGCTTAGAGGCGACAGGCGAAGCTTTCTTT. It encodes CASSLEATGEAFF.